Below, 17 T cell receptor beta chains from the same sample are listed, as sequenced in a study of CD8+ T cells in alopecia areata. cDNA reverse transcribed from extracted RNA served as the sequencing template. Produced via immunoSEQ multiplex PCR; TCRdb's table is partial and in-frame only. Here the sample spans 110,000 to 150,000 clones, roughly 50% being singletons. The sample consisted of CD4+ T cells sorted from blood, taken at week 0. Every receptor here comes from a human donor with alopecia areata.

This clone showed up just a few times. Here the CDR3 DNA reads TGTGCCACCAGTCGAAACAGGGGGAACTATGGCTACACCTTC. Amino acids: CATSRNRGNYGYTF. The chain uses TRBV15 and TRBJ1-2; 8 nucleotides align to TRBD1. Losses at the gene ends were 6 bases for V and 2 bases for J; bases not matched to a gene: 5. There are 14 residues in the CDR3. Per germline, CDR1 LNHNV and CDR2 YYDKDF (reference sequence).

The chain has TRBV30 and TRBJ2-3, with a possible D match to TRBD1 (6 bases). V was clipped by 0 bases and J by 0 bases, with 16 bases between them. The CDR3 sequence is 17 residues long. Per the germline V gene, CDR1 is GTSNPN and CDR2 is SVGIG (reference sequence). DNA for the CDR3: TGTGCCTGGAGTGTACACCCTGACAGGTTTAGCACAGATACGCAGTATTTT. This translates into CAWSVHPDRFSTDTQYF.

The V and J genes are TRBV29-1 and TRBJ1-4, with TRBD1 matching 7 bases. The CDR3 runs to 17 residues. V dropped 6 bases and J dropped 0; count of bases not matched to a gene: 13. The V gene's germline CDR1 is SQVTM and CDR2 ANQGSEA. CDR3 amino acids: CSVQGPAGGATNEKLFF. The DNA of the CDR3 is TGCAGCGTACAAGGCCCCGCAGGGGGAGCAACTAATGAAAAACTGTTTTTT.

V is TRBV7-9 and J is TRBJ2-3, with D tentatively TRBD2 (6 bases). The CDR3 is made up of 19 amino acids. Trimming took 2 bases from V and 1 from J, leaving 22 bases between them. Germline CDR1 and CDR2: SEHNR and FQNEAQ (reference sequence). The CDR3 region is CASSLSGWRGSLRTDTQYF. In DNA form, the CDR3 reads TGTGCCAGCAGCTTATCGGGCTGGCGGGGATCACTCCGCACAGATACGCAGTATTTT.

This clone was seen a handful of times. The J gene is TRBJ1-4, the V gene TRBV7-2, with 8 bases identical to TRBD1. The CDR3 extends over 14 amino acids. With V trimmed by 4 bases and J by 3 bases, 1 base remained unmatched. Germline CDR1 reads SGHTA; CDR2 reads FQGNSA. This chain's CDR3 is CASSSTGANEKLFF. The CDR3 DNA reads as TGTGCCAGCAGCTCGACAGGGGCTAATGAAAAACTGTTTTTT.

The CDR3 nucleotides read TGCAGCGCCCGGCCCCAAGCGGGGGGGCTGGAGACCCAGTACTTC. Translated, it gives CSARPQAGGLETQYF. The chain couples TRBV29-1 to TRBJ2-5, with 10 bases matching TRBD2. Germline V gene sequence: CDR1 SQVTM, CDR2 ANQGSEA. The V gene end was trimmed by 7 bases and the J gene end by 5 bases; junction bases not matched to a gene: 13. The CDR3 covers 15 residues.

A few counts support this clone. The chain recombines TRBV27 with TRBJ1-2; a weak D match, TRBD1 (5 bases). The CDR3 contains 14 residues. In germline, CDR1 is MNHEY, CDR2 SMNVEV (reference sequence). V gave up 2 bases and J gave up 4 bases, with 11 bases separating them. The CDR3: CASSLATELYGYTF. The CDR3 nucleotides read TGTGCCAGCAGTTTAGCGACAGAACTCTATGGCTACACCTTC.

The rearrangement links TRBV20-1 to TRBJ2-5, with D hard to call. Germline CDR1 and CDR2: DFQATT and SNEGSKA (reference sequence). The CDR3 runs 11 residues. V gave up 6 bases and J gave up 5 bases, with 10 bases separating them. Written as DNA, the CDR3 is TGCAGTGCCCCCCTCGGGGAGACCCAGTACTTC. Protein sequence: CSAPLGETQYF.

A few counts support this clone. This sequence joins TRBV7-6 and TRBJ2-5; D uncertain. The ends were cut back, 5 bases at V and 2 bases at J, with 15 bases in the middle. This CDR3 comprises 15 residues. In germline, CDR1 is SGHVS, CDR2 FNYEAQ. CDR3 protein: CASSPRTGQQETQYF. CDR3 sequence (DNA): TGTGCCAGCAGCCCCAGAACGGGCCAACAAGAGACCCAGTACTTC.

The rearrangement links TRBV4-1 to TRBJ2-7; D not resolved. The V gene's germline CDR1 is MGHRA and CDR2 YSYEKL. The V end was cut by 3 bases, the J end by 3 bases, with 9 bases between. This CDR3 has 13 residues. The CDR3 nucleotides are TGCGCCAGCAGCCATTTACCTAGCTACGAGCAGTACTTC. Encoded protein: CASSHLPSYEQYF.

CDR3 protein: CASSQDRTGGGQYF. The CDR3 DNA reads as TGCGCCAGCAGCCAAGATAGAACAGGGGGAGGACAGTACTTC. The chain links TRBV4-3 to TRBJ2-7; 8 nucleotides match TRBD1. Germline V CDR1 and CDR2: LGHNA, YSLEER. The CDR3 has 14 amino acids. J gave up 10 bases and V 0 bases, and 8 bases lay outside the gene matches.

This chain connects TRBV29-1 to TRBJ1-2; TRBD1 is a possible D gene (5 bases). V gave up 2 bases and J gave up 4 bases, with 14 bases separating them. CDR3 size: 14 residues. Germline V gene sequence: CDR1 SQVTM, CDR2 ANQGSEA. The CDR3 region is CSVENGEGSYGYTF. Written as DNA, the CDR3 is TGCAGCGTTGAAAATGGGGAGGGGAGCTATGGCTACACCTTC.

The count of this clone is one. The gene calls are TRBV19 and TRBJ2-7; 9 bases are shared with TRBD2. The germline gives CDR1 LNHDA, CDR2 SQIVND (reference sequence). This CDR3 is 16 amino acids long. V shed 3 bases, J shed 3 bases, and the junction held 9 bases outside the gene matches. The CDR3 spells CASSMIPGLALYEQYF. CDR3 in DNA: TGTGCCAGTAGTATGATACCGGGACTAGCACTCTACGAGCAGTACTTC.

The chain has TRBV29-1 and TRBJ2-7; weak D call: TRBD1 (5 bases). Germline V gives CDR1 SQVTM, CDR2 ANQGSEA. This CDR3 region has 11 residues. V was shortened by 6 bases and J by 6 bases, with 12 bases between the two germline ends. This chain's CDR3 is CSVGHDSEQYF. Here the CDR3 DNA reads TGCAGCGTAGGACATGATAGCGAGCAGTACTTC.

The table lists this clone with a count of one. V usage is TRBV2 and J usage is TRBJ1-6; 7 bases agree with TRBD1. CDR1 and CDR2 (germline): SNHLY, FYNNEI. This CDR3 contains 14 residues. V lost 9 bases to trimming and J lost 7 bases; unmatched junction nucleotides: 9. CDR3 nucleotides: TGTGCCAGTTTAGGCCCAGGGGGAAATTCACCCCTCCACTTT. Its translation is CASLGPGGNSPLHF.

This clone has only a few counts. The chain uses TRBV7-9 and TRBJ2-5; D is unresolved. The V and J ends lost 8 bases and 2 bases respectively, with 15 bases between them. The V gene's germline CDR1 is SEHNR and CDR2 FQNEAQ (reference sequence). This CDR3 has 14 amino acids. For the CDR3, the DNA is TGTGCCAGCTCCTTCGCAAGATTTCAAGAGACCCAGTACTTC. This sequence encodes CASSFARFQETQYF.

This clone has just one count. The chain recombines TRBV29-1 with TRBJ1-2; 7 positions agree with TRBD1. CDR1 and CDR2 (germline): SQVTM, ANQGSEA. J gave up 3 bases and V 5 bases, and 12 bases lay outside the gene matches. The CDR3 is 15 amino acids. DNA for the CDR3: TGCAGCGTTCAGGACAGGACCCCTTCCTACTATGGCTACACCTTC. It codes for CSVQDRTPSYYGYTF.